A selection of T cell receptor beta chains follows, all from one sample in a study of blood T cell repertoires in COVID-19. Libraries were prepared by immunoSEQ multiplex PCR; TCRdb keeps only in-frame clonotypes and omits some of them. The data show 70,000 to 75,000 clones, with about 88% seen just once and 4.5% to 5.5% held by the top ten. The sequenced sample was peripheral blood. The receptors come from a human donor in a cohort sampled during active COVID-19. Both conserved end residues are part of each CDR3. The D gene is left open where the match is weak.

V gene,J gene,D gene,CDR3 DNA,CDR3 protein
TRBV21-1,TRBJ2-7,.,TGTGCCAGCAGCAAAGCGCCCCCTGGGGGCAGGGGATCCTACGAGCAGTACTTC,CASSKAPPGGRGSYEQYF
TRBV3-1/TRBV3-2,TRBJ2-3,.,TGTGCCAGCAGCCAAACAGATAGCACAGATACGCAGTATTTT,CASSQTDSTDTQYF
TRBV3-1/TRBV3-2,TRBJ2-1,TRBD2,TGTGCCAGCAGCCAAGGAGGACTAGAGAACAATGAGCAGTTCTTC,CASSQGGLENNEQFF
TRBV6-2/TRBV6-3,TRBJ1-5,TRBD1,TGTGCCAGCAGTCCCCTACAGGGGAAAAAGGGTCAGCCCCAGCATTTT,CASSPLQGKKGQPQHF
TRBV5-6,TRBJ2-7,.,TGTGCCAGCAGCGACAACTACGAGCAGTACTTC,CASSDNYEQYF
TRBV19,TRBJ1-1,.,TGTGCCAGTACCCCCGAGGGGAACACTGAAGCTTTCTTT,CASTPEGNTEAFF
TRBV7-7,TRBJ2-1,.,TGTGCCAGCCGAGCGGCGGGCAGCTCCTACAATGAGCAGTTCTTC,CASRAAGSSYNEQFF
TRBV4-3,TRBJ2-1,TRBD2,TGCGCCAGCAGCCCTCTAGCGGGGGGAGTCTCCTACAATGAGCAGTTCTTC,CASSPLAGGVSYNEQFF
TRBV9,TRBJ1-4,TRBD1,TGTGCCAGCAGCTCCGGGACAGGGAGGACTAATGAAAAACTGTTTTTT,CASSSGTGRTNEKLFF
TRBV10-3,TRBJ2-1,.,TGTGCCATCAGTGAGTCGAGAGCGGGTTCCTACAATGAGCAGTTCTTC,CAISESRAGSYNEQFF
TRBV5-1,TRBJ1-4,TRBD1,TGCGCCAGCAGCTCCCGACAGGGGGCTAATGAAAAACTGTTTTTT,CASSSRQGANEKLFF